This paragraph covers one T cell receptor beta chain sequence. What it binds is not known. The repertoire was sequenced with immunoSEQ multiplex PCR; TCRdb's copy has only in-frame clones and lacks some. This sample has 24,000 or so clones; about nine tenths occur once, and the top ten carry over 30%. This entry comes from a study of T cell responses to AZD1222 COVID-19 vaccine. Study outcomes and limitations: Spike-specific TCRs gained breadth and depth after people received two AZD1222 doses. Seropositive AZD1222 recipients at baseline numbered only five or six.

Germline CDR1 and CDR2: MDHEN and SYDVKM. V was pared by 8 bases and J by 1 base, with 16 bases of the junction left unmatched. This CDR3 is 18 amino acids long. Sequencing used peripheral blood, obtained 28 days after the second AZD1222 dose. The V call is TRBV28, the J call TRBJ2-3; TRBD2 matches at 9 bases. This clonotype was sampled from an adult who received the AZD1222 COVID-19 vaccine. CDR3 DNA: TGTGCCAGCGGGGGTTTGGGTACTAGCGGGCTGGGCACAGATACGCAGTATTTT. It is translated as CASGGLGTSGLGTDTQYF.